The 27 T cell receptor beta chains below all came from one sample that was sequenced in a study of blood T cell repertoires in COVID-19. The protocol was immunoSEQ multiplex PCR, while the TCRdb copy is restricted to in-frame clones and leaves out a portion. Among 80,000 to 95,000 clones listed, roughly 84% were seen once. The sequencing sample was made of peripheral blood. The receptors were gathered from a woman older than 75 in a cohort sampled during active or convalescent COVID-19.

This chain connects TRBV5-1 to TRBJ1-3, with 11 bases fitting TRBD1. The ends lost 0 bases at V and 1 base at J; junction bases unmatched: 3. CDR1 and CDR2 (germline): SGHRS, YFSETQ. The CDR3 consists of 17 residues. The CDR3 DNA is TGCGCCAGCAGCTTGGGGACAGGGGGCTGGTCTGGAAACACCATATATTTT. Protein product: CASSLGTGGWSGNTIYF. The whole variable domain, remainder taken from reference TRBV5-1 and TRBJ1-3, is KAGVTQTPRYLIKTRGQQVTLSCSPISGHRSVSWYQQTPGQGLQFLFEYFSETQRNKGNFPGRFSGRQFSNSRSEMNVSTLELGDSALYLCASSLGTGGWSGNTIYFGEGSWLTVV.

The V call is TRBV15, the J call TRBJ1-2, with 10 bases that match TRBD1. The CDR3 is made up of 18 amino acids. The V gene's germline CDR1 is LNHNV and CDR2 YYDKDF (reference sequence). Trimming removed 0 bases from V and 4 bases from J; junction bases left unmatched: 11. In DNA form, the CDR3 reads TGTGCCACCAGCAGAGAACCCGCGCGCCGGGACAGGGGCTATGGCTACACCTTC. Translated: CATSREPARRDRGYGYTF. Looking up the rest from reference TRBV15 and TRBJ1-2 gives the full variable domain: DAMVIQNPRYQVTQFGKPVTLSCSQTLNHNVMYWYQQKSSQAPKLLFHYYDKDFNNEADTPDNFQSRRPNTSFCFLDIRSPGLGDTAMYLCATSREPARRDRGYGYTFGSGTRLTVV.

J is TRBJ1-5 and V is TRBV6-5; no reliable D call. The V and J ends lost 0 bases and 5 bases respectively, with 11 bases between them. The CDR3 runs 15 residues. Germline V CDR1 and CDR2: MNHEY, SVGAGI. CDR3 region: CASSYSEGTDQPQHF. The CDR3, as DNA: TGTGCCAGCAGTTACTCAGAGGGAACCGATCAGCCCCAGCATTTT.

The rearrangement uses TRBV30 and TRBJ1-3; D unclear. The CDR3 is 15 amino acids. Germline CDR1 reads GTSNPN; CDR2 reads SVGIG (reference sequence). The V end lost 4 bases, the J end lost 2 bases, and 15 bases lay between the germline ends. This CDR3 reads CAWTGVWKPGNTIYF. As DNA, the CDR3 is TGTGCCTGGACGGGAGTCTGGAAACCTGGAAACACCATATATTTT.

The chain uses TRBV28 and TRBJ1-3; perhaps TRBD1 as D (5 bases). The length of the CDR3 is 14 residues. V shed 8 bases and J shed 0 bases, with 11 bases lying between them. Germline assignment: CDR1 MDHEN and CDR2 SYDVKM. Here the CDR3 DNA reads TGTGCCAGCGGAAGACAGTTCTCTGGAAACACCATATATTTT. Protein: CASGRQFSGNTIYF. The variable domain in full, completed from reference TRBV28 and TRBJ1-3, reads DVKVTQSSRYLVKRTGEKVFLECVQDMDHENMFWYRQDPGLGLRLIYFSYDVKMKEKGDIPEGYSVSREKKERFSLILESASTNQTSMYLCASGRQFSGNTIYFGEGSWLTVV.

This chain links TRBV18 with TRBJ2-3, with D perhaps TRBD1 (5 bases). CDR3 length equals 16 residues. The V and J ends lost 2 bases and 4 bases respectively, with 16 bases between them. CDR1 and CDR2 from the germline V gene are KGHSH and LQKENI. The CDR3 coding sequence is TGTGCCAGCTCACCAATTTCCTCGATGGGGCCAGATACGCAGTATTTT. Residues: CASSPISSMGPDTQYF.

The chain joins TRBV24-1 to TRBJ2-7, with 14 positions matching TRBD2. This CDR3 region has 18 residues. Germline V lookup: CDR1 KGHDR, CDR2 SFDVKD. The V and J ends lost 2 bases and 2 bases, in that order; junction bases with no gene match: 7. The CDR3 DNA sequence: TGTGCCACCAGTGATTCGACTAGCGGGAGGGCCGGAACCTACGAGCAGTACTTC. Translation gives CATSDSTSGRAGTYEQYF.

The rearrangement links TRBV4-2 to TRBJ2-2; 10 bases line up with TRBD1. CDR3 length: 15 residues. V gave up 6 bases and J gave up 5 bases; unmatched junction bases: 6. The germline CDR1 and CDR2 sequences are LGHNA and YNFKEQ. This CDR3 is CASRRTGGKTGELFF. The CDR3 DNA is TGTGCCAGCAGGCGGACAGGGGGAAAGACCGGGGAGCTGTTTTTT.

A word on this clone: One end of the junction varies from germline; a read error may be responsible. Distinct nucleotide sequences in the sample also encode this CDR3. The rearrangement uses TRBV4-1 and TRBJ1-2; no definite D call. Germline V lookup: CDR1 MGHRA, CDR2 YSYEKL. CDR3 length: 14 residues. CDR3 nucleotide sequence: TGCGCCAGCAGTCAAGAACTCCGGGGAGGAGGCTACACTTTC. Translating gives CASSQELRGGGYTF.

The chain employs TRBV27 and TRBJ2-2; 9 positions match TRBD2. This CDR3 comprises 20 residues. J gave up 1 base and V 0 bases, and 12 bases lay outside the gene matches. Per the germline V gene, CDR1 is MNHEY and CDR2 is SMNVEV (reference sequence). CDR3 DNA sequence: TGTGCCAGCAGTTTATCAGGGACTAGCCCATTCACCCGGAACACCGGGGAGCTGTTTTTT. Amino acids: CASSLSGTSPFTRNTGELFF.

The chain carries TRBV19 and TRBJ1-1; the D gene is possibly TRBD1 (6 bases). The CDR3 runs 15 residues. Trimming took 5 bases from V and 0 from J, leaving 13 bases between them. CDR1 is LNHDA, CDR2 SQIVND, per germline (reference sequence). DNA for the CDR3: TGTGCCAGTAGTCGGCAGGGGTCGATGAACACTGAAGCTTTCTTT. Residues: CASSRQGSMNTEAFF.

This clone was seen only a few times. The J gene is TRBJ1-1, the V gene TRBV4-1; TRBD1 is a possible D gene (5 bases). The CDR3 covers 16 residues. Germline lookup yields CDR1 MGHRA and CDR2 YSYEKL. Trimming cost V 4 bases and J 1 base, with 16 bases left between them. CDR3 region: CASSRGREGSNTEAFF. The CDR3 DNA is TGCGCCAGCAGCCGGGGCAGGGAAGGATCGAACACTGAAGCTTTCTTT.

The rearrangement links TRBV2 to TRBJ1-4; 8 nucleotides line up with TRBD1. J gave up 7 bases and V 8 bases, and 6 bases lay outside the gene matches. Germline V lookup: CDR1 SNHLY, CDR2 FYNNEI. The CDR3 spans 13 residues. CDR3 region: CASRDRPGEKLFF. As DNA, the CDR3 is TGTGCCAGCCGGGACAGGCCTGGTGAAAAACTGTTTTTT.

V gene TRBV3-1 (or the pseudogene TRBV3-2) combines with J gene TRBJ1-2; TRBD1 is a possible D gene (5 bases). The germline V gene encodes CDR1 LGHDT and CDR2 YNNKEL (reference sequence). V lost 5 bases, J lost 8 bases, and 18 bases lay in between. CDR3 length equals 14 residues. In nucleotides, the CDR3 is TGTGCCAGCAGCGAAGGGGCCAGGAGGCTCGGCTACACCTTC. This sequence encodes CASSEGARRLGYTF.

The genes are TRBV18 and TRBJ2-2; a possible D gene is TRBD1 (6 bases). Trimming removed 9 bases at V and 7 bases at J, with 15 bases between. CDR3 size: 13 residues. CDR1 and CDR2 from the germline V gene are KGHSH and LQKENI. The CDR3 sequence is CASQQGAVGELFF. Written as DNA, the CDR3 is TGTGCCAGTCAACAGGGAGCGGTCGGGGAGCTGTTTTTT.

The rearrangement uses TRBV18 and TRBJ2-7; 15 nucleotides match TRBD2. This CDR3 is 17 amino acids long. The junction had 9 bases not matched to a gene; V was cut back by 3 bases and J by 6 bases. CDR1 KGHSH and CDR2 LQKENI come from the germline V gene. DNA of the CDR3: TGTGCCAGCTCACCTCGGGGACTAGCGGGAGGAACCGGCGAGCAGTACTTC. This translates into CASSPRGLAGGTGEQYF.

The genes are TRBV5-6 and TRBJ1-2; 7 bases align to TRBD1. Per the germline V gene, CDR1 is SGHDT and CDR2 is YYEEEE. The CDR3 consists of 12 residues. Trimming removed 3 bases from V and 7 bases from J; junction bases left unmatched: 3. CDR3 in amino acids: CASSYRGSGYTF. DNA for the CDR3: TGTGCCAGCAGCTACAGGGGCAGTGGCTACACCTTC.

The count of this clone is one. The gene calls are TRBV4-1 and TRBJ2-3, with 9 positions matching TRBD1. Germline V CDR1 and CDR2: MGHRA, YSYEKL. V gave up 0 bases and J gave up 1 base; unmatched junction bases: 5. There are 17 residues in the CDR3. CDR3 region: CASSQEMGQGGTDTQYF. CDR3 sequence (DNA): TGCGCCAGCAGCCAAGAGATGGGACAGGGAGGCACAGATACGCAGTATTTT.

V is TRBV29-1 and J is TRBJ2-3, with a weak D call TRBD1 (6 bases). Germline V CDR1 and CDR2: SQVTM, ANQGSEA. The CDR3 is made up of 14 amino acids. Trimming removed 4 bases from V and 2 bases from J, with 13 bases in between. CDR3 sequence (DNA): TGCAGCGTTGTTTGGCAGGGGTACACAGATACGCAGTATTTT. This codes for CSVVWQGYTDTQYF.

The chain employs TRBV6-5 and TRBJ1-1; TRBD1 is a possible D gene (5 bases). The CDR3 is 14 residues long. Trimming took off 2 bases at V and 4 bases at J, with 11 bases between the two ends. CDR1 MNHEY and CDR2 SVGAGI come from the germline V gene. The CDR3 coding sequence is TGTGCCAGCAGTTACAGGACACCGGGCACTGAAGCTTTCTTT. Encoded protein: CASSYRTPGTEAFF.

The CDR3 region has the DNA TGCGCCAGCAGCTTGGGGCAGGGCTTGGTCACCGGGGAGCTGTTTTTT. It codes for CASSLGQGLVTGELFF. The genes are TRBV5-1 and TRBJ2-2; possibly TRBD1 for D (5 bases). Trimming took off 0 bases at V and 4 bases at J, with 13 bases between the two ends. CDR1 and CDR2 from the germline V gene are SGHRS and YFSETQ. The CDR3 is 16 amino acids.

The chain recombines TRBV18 with TRBJ1-1; maybe TRBD1 (5 bases). CDR1 and CDR2 from the germline V gene are KGHSH and LQKENI. The V gene lost 4 bases and the J gene lost 4 bases, with 13 bases spanning the gap. The CDR3 totals 14 residues. The CDR3 here is CASSLSGVGTEAFF. The DNA for the CDR3 is TGTGCCAGCTCACTGTCGGGGGTGGGCACTGAAGCTTTCTTT. The whole variable domain, filled in from reference TRBV18 and TRBJ1-1, reads NAGVMQNPRHLVRRRGQEARLRCSPMKGHSHVYWYRQLPEEGLKFMVYLQKENIIDESGMPKERFSAEFPKEGPSILRIQQVVRGDSAAYFCASSLSGVGTEAFFGQGTRLTVV.

In this sample, this clone turned up a few times. The chain is built from TRBV27 and TRBJ1-2; 9 bases map to TRBD1. CDR1 is MNHEY and CDR2 is SMNVEV in the germline V gene (reference sequence). The CDR3 contains 15 residues. The V segment lost 3 bases and the J segment 4 bases; nucleotides outside the gene matches: 6. CDR3 DNA: TGTGCCAGCAGTTTTATGACAGGGGGAATCTATGGCTACACCTTC. It is translated as CASSFMTGGIYGYTF.

This clone was detected only a few times. The chain combines TRBV7-9 with TRBJ1-2, with 8 bases that match TRBD1. Germline V gene data show CDR1 as SEHNR and CDR2 as FQNEAQ (reference sequence). The CDR3 spans 14 residues. The trim removed 11 bases at V and 4 bases at J, leaving 12 bases unmatched. Here the CDR3 DNA reads TGTGCCCCGGGCACCCTGACAGGGGTCTATGGCTACACCTTC. Protein sequence: CAPGTLTGVYGYTF.

The J gene is TRBJ1-6, the V gene TRBV11-2; no reliable D call. The CDR3 has 14 amino acids. Trimming removed 0 bases from V and 9 bases from J, with 9 bases in between. Germline assignment: CDR1 SGHAT and CDR2 FQNNGV. The CDR3 DNA follows: TGTGCCAGCAGCTTAGAATCCGAGAGTTCACCCCTCCACTTT. Translating gives CASSLESESSPLHF. The complete variable domain, with remaining parts taken from reference TRBV11-2 and TRBJ1-6, reads EAGVAQSPRYKIIEKRQSVAFWCNPISGHATLYWYQQILGQGPKLLIQFQNNGVVDDSQLPKDRFSAERLKGVDSTLKIQPAKLEDSAVYLCASSLESESSPLHFGNGTRLTVT.

The chain employs TRBV5-6 and TRBJ2-1; D not resolved. This CDR3 is built from 15 residues. Trimming removed 3 bases from V and 0 bases from J, with 10 bases in between. Germline CDR1 reads SGHDT; CDR2 reads YYEEEE. The CDR3 reads CASSSELGSYNEQFF. The DNA of the CDR3 is TGTGCCAGCAGCTCAGAGCTAGGCTCCTACAATGAGCAGTTCTTC.

The DNA for the CDR3 is TGTGCCAGCAGTTATGAGTTCTCTGGGGCCAACGTCCTGACTTTC. Translated, it gives CASSYEFSGANVLTF. The rearrangement uses TRBV6-2 or TRBV6-3 and TRBJ2-6; D gene ambiguous. Germline loops: CDR1 MNHEY, CDR2 SVGEGT. The CDR3 covers 15 residues. The V end lost 3 bases, the J end lost 0 bases, and 6 bases lay between the germline ends.